This TCR beta chain was identified in a study of cytomegalovirus exposure and HLA in healthy donors. Study conclusions and caveats: The investigators catalogued under 200 TCR beta chains as cytomegalovirus-associated.

A remark on this clone: Its antigen is still unknown.

Assay: immunoSEQ multiplex PCR; the TCRdb copy retains only in-frame clones and omits some. This table holds about 150,000 clones, just over 90% found once. CDR3 length equals 19 residues. Germline V lookup: CDR1 SGDLS, CDR2 YYNGEE. The J segment lost 1 base and the V segment lost 1 base, leaving 13 bases of the junction unmatched. The sequencing input was PBMCs. The chain joins TRBV9 to TRBJ2-3; TRBD2 agrees at 9 bases. This TCR came from a man aged 18-30 years in good health and CMV-seronegative. The CDR3 sequence is CASSVKGRISGGRTDTQYF. CDR3 DNA: TGTGCCAGCAGCGTAAAGGGCCGCATTAGCGGGGGCCGCACAGATACGCAGTATTTT.